The source of this T cell receptor beta chain is a study of blood T cell repertoires in COVID-19 (dated by TCRdb to about 2020). General notes on the study: Samples from collaborators originated in the United States, Italy and Spain and spanned both the acute and convalescent phases of COVID-19. The material from the prospective study consisted of cDNA or gDNA derived from T cells, B-cell-depleted T cells, or PBMCs. The dataset comprised deeply sampled blood TCRbeta repertoires from subjects exposed to, actively infected with, or recovered from COVID-19. The repertoires were released in a freely available public database intended as a resource for research on the immune response to SARS-CoV-2. Samples were obtained from the ongoing ImmuneRACE study (first 160 participants) and from 1,254 subjects provided by 6 global collaborators. The sample metadata nearly always contained a de-identified subject ID, COVID-19 status, age in years and sex. Where available, HLA class I and class II types were taken from metadata supplied by the sample provider and were not determined by assay-based typing.

Notes on this clone: The clone's antigen remains unknown. Per-base qualities were not stored, and no clone one base away is much larger.

The immunoSEQ Assay, a bias-controlled multiplex PCR, was used to amplify TCRbeta CDR3 regions from genomic DNA. The study's processing was this. Nucleated cell counts per sample were estimated from amplification of reference gene primers within the assay. To quantify the absolute abundance of each unique TCRbeta CDR3 rearrangement, sequence reads were collapsed and filtered. For each sample, productive Simpson clonality was calculated as the square root of Simpson's diversity index over productive rearrangements. TCRdb's version of the immuneACCESS table is confined to in-frame rearrangements and falls short of the full clone set. An unresolved V gene accounts for under half of the shortfall where checked; the remainder is of unknown origin. V, J and clone size are taken as reported in that table, and D and trimming were inferred from the DNA itself. The sample yields some 250,000 clones; 85% to 90% were counted once. Roughly 4.9% of the sample lies in the top ten.

One collaborating source in Seattle enrolled patients while the patients were actively infected and followed the patients over time throughout the course of disease. Whole blood was collected in K2EDTA tubes by collaborating institutions according to the institutions' own protocols. For TCRbeta analysis, collaborator samples were shipped as frozen whole blood, as isolated PBMCs, or as DNA extracted from either sample type. Summary of the overall study and its limitations: Clinical and demographic metadata were provided uncurated, with the amount varying by source and participant.

Sequencing was done on a sample of peripheral blood. The source of this sequence is a woman aged 60-75 years with COVID-19, enrolled during active disease.

At the DNA level, the sequence is TGTGCCAGCAGGGCACTAGTTTCCTCCTACGAGCAGTACTTC. Translation gives CASRALVSSYEQYF. The chain was built from TRBV2 and TRBJ2-7, with a tentative D gene TRBD2 over 5 matching bases. Reading the germline V gene gives CDR1 SNHLY and CDR2 FYNNEI. V and J are truncated by 6 bases and 0 bases respectively, leaving an intervening sequence of 12 bases. Reading from cysteine to phenylalanine, the CDR3 counts 14 amino acids. Only the CDR3 region is kept as DNA, spanning 42 bases read in frame from base 1.